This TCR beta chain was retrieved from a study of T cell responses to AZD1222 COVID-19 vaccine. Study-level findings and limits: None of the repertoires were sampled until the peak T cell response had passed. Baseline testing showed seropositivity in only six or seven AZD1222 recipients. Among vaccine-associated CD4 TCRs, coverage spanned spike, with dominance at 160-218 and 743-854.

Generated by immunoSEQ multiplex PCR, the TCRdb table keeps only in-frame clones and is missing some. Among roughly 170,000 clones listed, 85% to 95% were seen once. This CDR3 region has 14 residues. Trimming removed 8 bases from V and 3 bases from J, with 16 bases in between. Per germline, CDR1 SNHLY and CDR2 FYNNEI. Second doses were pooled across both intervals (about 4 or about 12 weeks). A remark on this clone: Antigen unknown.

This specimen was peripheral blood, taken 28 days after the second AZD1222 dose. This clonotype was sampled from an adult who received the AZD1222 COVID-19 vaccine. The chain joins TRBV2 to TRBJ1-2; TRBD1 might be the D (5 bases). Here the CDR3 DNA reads TGTGCCAGCGGAAACAGGTATCAGGACTATGGCTACACCTTC. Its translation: CASGNRYQDYGYTF.